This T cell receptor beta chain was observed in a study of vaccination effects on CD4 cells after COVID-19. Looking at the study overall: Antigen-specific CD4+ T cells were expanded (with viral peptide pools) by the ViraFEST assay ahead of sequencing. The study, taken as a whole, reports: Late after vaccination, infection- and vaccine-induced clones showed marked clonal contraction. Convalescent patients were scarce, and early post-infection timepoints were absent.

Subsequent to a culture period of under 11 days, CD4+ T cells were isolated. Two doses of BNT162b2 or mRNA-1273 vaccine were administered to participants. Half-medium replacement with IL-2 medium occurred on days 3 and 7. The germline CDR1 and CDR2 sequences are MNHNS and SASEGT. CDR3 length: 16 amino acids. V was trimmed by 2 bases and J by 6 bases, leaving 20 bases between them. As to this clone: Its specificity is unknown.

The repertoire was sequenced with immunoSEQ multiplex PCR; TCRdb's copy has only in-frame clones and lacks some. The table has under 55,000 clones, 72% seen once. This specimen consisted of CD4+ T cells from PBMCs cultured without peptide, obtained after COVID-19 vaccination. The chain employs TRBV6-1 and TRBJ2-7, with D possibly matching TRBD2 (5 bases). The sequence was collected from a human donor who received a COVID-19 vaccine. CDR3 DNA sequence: TGTGCCAGCAGTGAACTCCTTGGCGGGTTCGCCCTCGAGCAGTACTTC. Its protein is CASSELLGGFALEQYF.